Each of the 19 T cell receptor beta chains below was sequenced from the same sample in a study of beta chain features in type 1 diabetes. The entirety of the isolated RNA underwent reverse transcription, so expressed TCRB transcripts were sequenced. TCRdb keeps only in-frame clones here, not all; method: immunoSEQ multiplex PCR. The top ten hold 0.06% to 0.07% of the sample, which has about half a million clones, approximately 30% seen once. The sample comprised naive CD4+ T cells from blood. These receptors were collected from a young man in good health.

As DNA, the CDR3 is TGCAGCGTTGAGGTGGGTGACCGAGCTTTCTTT. It translates to CSVEVGDRAFF. The chain recombines TRBV29-1 with TRBJ1-1; no reliable D call. Deletions cut 3 bases from V and 10 bases from J, with 12 bases between. In germline, CDR1 is SQVTM, CDR2 ANQGSEA. The CDR3 runs to 11 residues.

The rearrangement links TRBV9 to TRBJ2-5; the D is unclear. The CDR3 consists of 14 residues. Germline V gene data show CDR1 as SGDLS and CDR2 as YYNGEE. The V end lost 0 bases, the J end lost 5 bases, and 11 bases lay between the germline ends. CDR3: CASSVGQLGETQYF. DNA of the CDR3: TGTGCCAGCAGCGTAGGTCAGTTGGGGGAGACCCAGTACTTC.

The table lists this clone with a few counts. The rearrangement joins TRBV28 to TRBJ2-1; D not certain. From germline, CDR1 is MDHEN and CDR2 SYDVKM. The CDR3 has 14 residues. The ends were cut back, 4 bases at V and 9 bases at J, with 16 bases in the middle. The CDR3 region is CASSSIRHITEQFF. The CDR3 DNA follows: TGTGCCAGCAGTTCCATACGACATATAACTGAGCAGTTCTTC.

The rearrangement joins TRBV18 to TRBJ2-4; D is ambiguous. V lost 3 bases and J 0 bases, leaving 12 bases between the germline ends. Germline V lookup: CDR1 KGHSH, CDR2 LQKENI. CDR3 length: 16 residues. For the CDR3, the DNA is TGTGCCAGCTCACCTATGCAGTCCGGAGCCAAAAACATTCAGTACTTC. It specifies CASSPMQSGAKNIQYF.

This chain uses TRBV29-1 with TRBJ2-3; D perhaps matches TRBD2 (5 bases). Trimming removed 6 bases from V and 0 bases from J, with 16 bases in between. Per the germline V gene, CDR1 is SQVTM and CDR2 is ANQGSEA. This CDR3 spans 15 amino acids. This chain's CDR3 is CSVAGTRTSTDTQYF. The CDR3 coding sequence is TGCAGCGTCGCCGGTACTAGGACTAGCACAGATACGCAGTATTTT.

The V call is TRBV6-1, the J call TRBJ2-7; 12 bases match TRBD2. J gave up 3 bases and V 8 bases, and 8 bases lay outside the gene matches. The CDR3 totals 15 residues. Germline CDR1 reads MNHNS; CDR2 reads SASEGT. DNA of the CDR3: TGTGCCAGCGGACTAGCGGGACAATCCGTCTACGAGCAGTACTTC. Its protein is CASGLAGQSVYEQYF.

This clone was seen a few times. J is TRBJ1-4 and V is TRBV7-2, with unresolved D. Trimming stripped 5 bases from V and 5 bases from J, with 15 bases between. The CDR3 has 15 residues. Looked up from germline, CDR1 is SGHTA and CDR2 is FQGNSA. The CDR3 sequence: CASSPATLRNEKLFF. In nucleotides, the CDR3 is TGTGCCAGCAGCCCCGCGACACTCCGGAATGAAAAACTGTTTTTT. The full variable domain, rest sourced from reference TRBV7-2 and TRBJ1-4, is GAGVSQSPSNKVTEKGKDVELRCDPISGHTALYWYRQSLGQGLEFLIYFQGNSAPDKSGLPSDRFSAERTGGSVSTLTIQRTQQEDSAVYLCASSPATLRNEKLFFGSGTQLSVL.

A few counts support this clone. Other nucleotide sequences in the sample specify the same CDR3. The chain recombines TRBV30 with TRBJ1-1; D is undetermined. This CDR3 has 11 residues. Germline CDR1 GTSNPN, CDR2 SVGIG (reference sequence). Trimming removed 5 bases at V and 1 base at J, with 5 bases between. This chain's CDR3 is CAWGGNTEAFF. The CDR3 DNA follows: TGTGCCTGGGGCGGGAACACTGAAGCTTTCTTT. The entire variable domain, with the rest obtained from reference TRBV30 and TRBJ1-1, is as follows: SQTIHQWPATLVQPVGSPLSLECTVEGTSNPNLYWYRQAAGRGLQLLFYSVGIGQISSEVPQNLSASRPQDRQFILSSKKLLLSDSGFYLCAWGGNTEAFFGQGTRLTVV.

This clone was detected only a few times. The V call is TRBV20-1, the J call TRBJ2-5; unclear D gene. Germline assignment: CDR1 DFQATT and CDR2 SNEGSKA (reference sequence). V lost 5 bases, J lost 5 bases, and 6 bases lay in between. The CDR3 extends over 10 amino acids. This CDR3 reads CSAQGETQYF. DNA for the CDR3: TGCAGTGCTCAAGGGGAGACCCAGTACTTC.

The genes are TRBV30 and TRBJ1-3, with no clear D. This CDR3 is built from 13 residues. V gave up 2 bases and J gave up 4 bases, with 9 bases separating them. The V gene's germline CDR1 is GTSNPN and CDR2 SVGIG (reference sequence). For the CDR3, the DNA is TGTGCCTGGAGTTTTGAGCTCGGAAACACCATATATTTT. This codes for CAWSFELGNTIYF.

This clone was found a few times. The gene calls are TRBV28 and TRBJ2-6, with D perhaps being TRBD1 or TRBD2 (7 bases each). This CDR3 region has 17 residues. The V and J ends lost 2 bases and 2 bases respectively, with 13 bases between them. The germline V gene has CDR1 MDHEN and CDR2 SYDVKM. In nucleotides, the CDR3 is TGTGCCAGCAGTTTACCAGGGGGGGTCCCTGGGGCCAACGTCCTGACTTTC. Protein sequence: CASSLPGGVPGANVLTF. Looking up the rest from reference TRBV28 and TRBJ2-6 gives the full variable domain: DVKVTQSSRYLVKRTGEKVFLECVQDMDHENMFWYRQDPGLGLRLIYFSYDVKMKEKGDIPEGYSVSREKKERFSLILESASTNQTSMYLCASSLPGGVPGANVLTFGAGSRLTVL.

This clone was picked up a small number of times. The J gene is TRBJ2-7, the V gene TRBV12-1. TRBV12-1 is a listed pseudogene. The CDR3 has 17 amino acids. The CDR3 is CASSYFVGTPSRREQYF. For the CDR3, the DNA is TGTGCCAGCAGCTACTTCGTGGGGACGCCGTCGCGGCGCGAGCAGTACTTC.

The chain has TRBV4-1 and TRBJ2-1; the match to TRBD2 covers 10 bases. The germline V gene encodes CDR1 MGHRA and CDR2 YSYEKL. The CDR3 extends over 13 amino acids. The J segment lost 7 bases and the V segment lost 6 bases, leaving 3 bases of the junction unmatched. CDR3 in DNA: TGCGCCAGCAGACTAGCGGGACAGAATGAGCAGTTCTTC. Translating gives CASRLAGQNEQFF.

The chain links TRBV29-1 to TRBJ1-2, with 8 nucleotides matching TRBD1. J gave up 1 base and V 2 bases, and 9 bases lay outside the gene matches. Germline CDR1 is SQVTM and CDR2 is ANQGSEA. This CDR3 contains 16 residues. The CDR3 loop is CSVEMNGQGNNYGYTF. The CDR3 nucleotides are TGCAGCGTTGAAATGAATGGACAGGGCAATAACTATGGCTACACCTTC.

A few counts support this clone. The chain couples TRBV29-1 to TRBJ1-1; D not resolved. Germline V gene lookup returns CDR1 SQVTM and CDR2 ANQGSEA. The V end was cut by 8 bases, the J end by 1 base, with 11 bases between. The CDR3 sequence is 12 residues long. The CDR3 DNA reads TGCAGCTCGGACTGGCCGAACACTGAAGCTTTCTTT. Amino acids: CSSDWPNTEAFF.

V and J are TRBV7-9 and TRBJ2-2, with D uncertain. CDR1 and CDR2 from the germline V gene are SEHNR and FQNEAQ (reference sequence). Trimming took off 3 bases at V and 0 bases at J, with 2 bases between the two ends. The CDR3 runs 13 residues. The CDR3 is CASSFPNTGELFF. In DNA form, the CDR3 reads TGTGCCAGCAGCTTCCCGAACACCGGGGAGCTGTTTTTT.

CDR3 in amino acids: CASSSPSGLYNEQFF. The DNA of the CDR3 is TGCGCCAGCAGCAGCCCTAGCGGATTATACAATGAGCAGTTCTTC. This rearrangement joins TRBV4-1 to TRBJ2-1; 7 nucleotides align to TRBD2. CDR1 is MGHRA and CDR2 is YSYEKL in the germline V gene. Unmatched junction bases numbered 8, after V lost 5 bases and J lost 4 bases. The CDR3 is made up of 15 amino acids.

This clone showed up just once. The CDR3 sequence: CSVEDQDSRVYGYTF. In DNA form, the CDR3 reads TGCAGCGTTGAAGATCAGGACTCCCGAGTATATGGCTACACCTTC. The chain couples TRBV29-1 to TRBJ1-2; D is unclear. Deletions cut 0 bases from V and 5 bases from J, with 16 bases between. Germline lookup yields CDR1 SQVTM and CDR2 ANQGSEA. This CDR3 region has 15 residues. Drawing the rest from reference TRBV29-1 and TRBJ1-2, the complete variable domain is SAVISQKPSRDICQRGTSLTIQCQVDSQVTMMFWYRQQPGQSLTLIATANQGSEATYESGFVIDKFPISRPNLTFSTLTVSNMSPEDSSIYLCSVEDQDSRVYGYTFGSGTRLTVV.

The rearrangement links TRBV30 to TRBJ1-1, with D unresolved. The CDR3 has 16 amino acids. The V gene's germline CDR1 is GTSNPN and CDR2 SVGIG (reference sequence). V dropped 3 bases and J dropped 4 bases, with 21 bases sitting between them. CDR3 in amino acids: CAWSRDRSGIGTEAFF. In nucleotides, the CDR3 is TGTGCCTGGAGCCGCGACCGGAGCGGGATCGGCACTGAAGCTTTCTTT.